The TCR beta chain described here comes from a study of cytomegalovirus exposure and HLA in healthy donors. Study-level information: Across 350 to 500 genotyped donors, 81% landed in the Caucasian-associated ancestry cluster.

A note on this clone: Antigen specificity is unknown.

PCR used 60 Vbeta primers and 13 Jbeta primers. Only in-frame clones appear in the TCRdb table, and some are missing; sequencing was by immunoSEQ multiplex PCR. The sample features around 100,000 clones, with about 3.4% in its top ten. Germline assignment: CDR1 SGHNT and CDR2 YYREEE (reference sequence). The CDR3 is 19 amino acids. V was pared by 7 bases and J by 1 base, with 14 bases of the junction left unmatched. Study-level results: Reports showed the classifier diagnosing cytomegalovirus status with high specificity and sensitivity. Researchers reported in a later analysis that common viral pathogens appeared linked to several top clusters.

The material sequenced was PBMCs. The rearrangement uses TRBV5-4 and TRBJ2-3, with 14 bases lining up with TRBD2. This clonotype was obtained from a woman aged 25 to 39 in good health and CMV-seronegative. CDR3 coding DNA: TGTGCCAGCCATACGGGACTAGCGGGAGAAGGGTTAGGCACAGATACGCAGTATTTT. Translation: CASHTGLAGEGLGTDTQYF.